Below are 31 T cell receptor beta chains sequenced from a single sample in a study of cytomegalovirus exposure and HLA in healthy donors. In the PCR, 60 Vbeta and 13 Jbeta primers were used. Profiled with immunoSEQ multiplex PCR; TCRdb holds only in-frame clones, not every one. The data hold 100,000 to 150,000 clones, with 15% observed a single time. What was sequenced was PBMCs. These receptors were collected from a woman under 30 in good health and CMV-seronegative.

The chain uses TRBV28 and TRBJ1-2; D is possibly TRBD1 (5 bases). Trimming removed 4 bases at V and 1 base at J, with 10 bases between. This CDR3 has 14 residues. Looked up from germline, CDR1 is MDHEN and CDR2 is SYDVKM. The chain's CDR3 is CASSSGMDNYGYTF. CDR3 nucleotides: TGTGCCAGCAGTTCAGGGATGGATAACTATGGCTACACCTTC.

This clone was picked up a small number of times. The genes are TRBV28 and TRBJ2-2; D is possibly TRBD2 (5 bases). Trimming cost V 11 bases and J 3 bases, with 13 bases left between them. This CDR3 is 13 amino acids long. Germline CDR1 reads MDHEN; CDR2 reads SYDVKM. CDR3 DNA: TGTGCCGGACTCGACGGATACACCGGGGAGCTGTTTTTT. The encoded protein is CAGLDGYTGELFF.

The V and J genes are TRBV5-1 and TRBJ2-5, with 11 nucleotides matching TRBD1. CDR1 SGHRS and CDR2 YFSETQ come from the germline V gene. There are 16 residues in the CDR3. Trimming at V came to 4 bases and at J to 2 bases, leaving 7 bases not matched to a gene. This CDR3 reads CASSLKDRGPQETQYF. The DNA for the CDR3 is TGCGCCAGCAGCCTAAAGGACAGGGGGCCGCAAGAGACCCAGTACTTC.

This clone appeared a few times. This sequence joins TRBV5-6 and TRBJ1-2; D gene ambiguous. The CDR3 covers 14 residues. V lost 4 bases, J lost 3 bases, and 13 bases lay in between. CDR1 is SGHDT and CDR2 is YYEEEE in the germline V gene. CDR3: CASSIDEGDYGYTF. The CDR3, as DNA: TGTGCCAGCAGCATAGACGAGGGTGACTATGGCTACACCTTC.

This clone showed up just a few times. The V call is TRBV5-1, the J call TRBJ2-6; D call uncertain. The CDR3 consists of 16 residues. V lost 1 base and J 0 bases, leaving 8 bases between the germline ends. CDR1 SGHRS and CDR2 YFSETQ come from the germline V gene. The CDR3 reads CASSLIQFSGANVLTF. DNA of the CDR3: TGCGCCAGCAGCTTGATTCAATTCTCTGGGGCCAACGTCCTGACTTTC.

This rearrangement joins TRBV15 to TRBJ2-1; possible D gene TRBD2, 6 bases. Germline V lookup: CDR1 LNHNV, CDR2 YYDKDF (reference sequence). Deletions cut 1 base from V and 0 bases from J, with 16 bases between. The CDR3 is 18 amino acids. The DNA for the CDR3 is TGTGCCACCAGCAGAGCTCTCCCTAGCGCCCTCTCCTACAATGAGCAGTTCTTC. It is translated as CATSRALPSALSYNEQFF.

The chain links TRBV5-8 to TRBJ2-7; 10 nucleotides align to TRBD1. Per the germline V gene, CDR1 is SGHTS and CDR2 is YDEGEE. V lost 3 bases, J lost 5 bases, and 8 bases stayed unmatched. CDR3 size: 15 residues. The CDR3 region is CASSSRGTGVDEQYF. The CDR3 DNA sequence: TGTGCCAGCAGCTCACGAGGGACAGGGGTCGACGAGCAGTACTTC.

This clone has a handful of counts. The V and J genes are TRBV11-2 and TRBJ2-6; D gene unclear. The germline CDR1 and CDR2 sequences are SGHAT and FQNNGV. The CDR3 length is 15 residues. V lost 2 bases and J lost 2, with 7 bases in between. The CDR3, as DNA: TGTGCCAGCAGCTTATTTCTAGCTGGGGCCAACGTCCTGACTTTC. Translation: CASSLFLAGANVLTF.

The chain recombines TRBV7-2 with TRBJ2-1; TRBD1 matches 10 bases. Germline assignment: CDR1 SGHTA and CDR2 FQGNSA. The CDR3 extends over 15 amino acids. With V trimmed by 3 bases and J by 7 bases, 6 bases remained unmatched. The CDR3 bases are TGTGCCAGCAGCTTGACTTGGGACAGGGGAAATGAGCAGTTCTTC. Translation gives CASSLTWDRGNEQFF.

The rearrangement uses TRBV6-1 and TRBJ1-4; unclear D gene. There are 14 residues in the CDR3. Germline loops: CDR1 MNHNS, CDR2 SASEGT. Trimming stripped 7 bases from V and 4 bases from J, with 13 bases between. The CDR3: CASTEGGLNEKLFF. As DNA, the CDR3 is TGTGCCAGCACCGAAGGCGGCCTTAATGAAAAACTGTTTTTT.

The gene calls are TRBV5-4 and TRBJ2-2, with TRBD2 identical over 7 bases. This CDR3 has 15 amino acids. The germline CDR1 and CDR2 sequences are SGHNT and YYREEE (reference sequence). Unmatched junction bases numbered 4, after V lost 1 base and J lost 4 bases. The CDR3 sequence: CASSLKAGATGELFF. The CDR3 region has the DNA TGTGCCAGCAGCTTGAAGGCGGGAGCCACCGGGGAGCTGTTTTTT.

The V and J genes are TRBV5-1 and TRBJ2-1, with D possibly matching TRBD2 (5 bases). This CDR3 comprises 17 residues. CDR1 and CDR2 (germline): SGHRS, YFSETQ. Trimming pared 4 bases from V and 4 bases from J, leaving 21 bases between. The CDR3 DNA follows: TGCGCCAGCAGCCCCGACTACCCCAACGCCAAGTACAATGAGCAGTTCTTC. Translated, it gives CASSPDYPNAKYNEQFF.

This clone has a handful of counts. The chain couples TRBV5-4 to TRBJ2-2; D gene unclear. CDR1 is SGHNT, CDR2 YYREEE, per germline (reference sequence). This CDR3 comprises 12 residues. Trimming cost V 1 base and J 7 bases, with 5 bases left between them. The CDR3 is CASSLLFGELFF. The CDR3 DNA is TGTGCCAGCAGCTTGTTATTCGGGGAGCTGTTTTTT. Full variable domain (rest looked up from reference TRBV5-4 and TRBJ2-2): ETGVTQSPTHLIKTRGQQVTLRCSSQSGHNTVSWYQQALGQGPQFIFQYYREEENGRGNFPPRFSGLQFPNYSSELNVNALELDDSALYLCASSLLFGELFFGEGSRLTVL.

This clone showed up just a few times. This rearrangement joins TRBV7-9 to TRBJ1-1; TRBD1 matches 8 bases. Germline V CDR1 and CDR2: SEHNR, FQNEAQ (reference sequence). V shed 4 bases, J shed 4 bases, and the junction held 5 bases outside the gene matches. The CDR3 is 14 residues long. Here the CDR3 DNA reads TGTGCCAGCAGCTCCACCGGGACAGGCACTGAAGCTTTCTTT. Residues: CASSSTGTGTEAFF.

This chain uses TRBV7-2 with TRBJ1-1; 8 bases line up with TRBD1. With V trimmed by 5 bases and J by 5 bases, 10 bases remained unmatched. CDR3 length: 15 residues. Germline CDR1 and CDR2: SGHTA and FQGNSA. In DNA form, the CDR3 reads TGTGCCAGCAGCCTAAATGACAGGGGACGGACTGAAGCTTTCTTT. Translated: CASSLNDRGRTEAFF.

This clone has more than one count but fewer than ten. The chain couples TRBV27 to TRBJ1-2, with unresolved D. The CDR3 sequence is 15 residues long. Per germline, CDR1 MNHEY and CDR2 SMNVEV (reference sequence). Deletions cut 1 base from V and 5 bases from J, with 14 bases between. CDR3 sequence: CASSLLGRNFYGYTF. The CDR3 DNA is TGTGCCAGCAGTTTATTGGGCAGAAATTTTTATGGCTACACCTTC.

This clone was seen more than once but under ten times. This sequence joins TRBV29-1 and TRBJ2-7; 7 bases line up with TRBD2. Germline assignment: CDR1 SQVTM and CDR2 ANQGSEA. The V gene end was trimmed by 3 bases and the J gene end by 6 bases; junction bases not matched to a gene: 2. This CDR3 comprises 11 residues. The CDR3 region is CSVERGGEQYF. CDR3 DNA sequence: TGCAGCGTTGAGCGCGGGGGCGAGCAGTACTTC.

This clone was observed a handful of times. The chain employs TRBV5-1 and TRBJ2-1; 7 bases line up with TRBD1. This CDR3 comprises 15 residues. Per the germline V gene, CDR1 is SGHRS and CDR2 is YFSETQ. V trimming: 3 bases; J trimming: 2 bases; junction bases outside the gene matches: 5. This CDR3 is CASSSQGLAYNEQFF. The CDR3 DNA sequence: TGCGCCAGCAGCTCACAGGGGTTAGCCTACAATGAGCAGTTCTTC. The whole variable domain, remainder taken from reference TRBV5-1 and TRBJ2-1, is KAGVTQTPRYLIKTRGQQVTLSCSPISGHRSVSWYQQTPGQGLQFLFEYFSETQRNKGNFPGRFSGRQFSNSRSEMNVSTLELGDSALYLCASSSQGLAYNEQFFGPGTRLTVL.

The chain couples TRBV30 to TRBJ1-2; possibly TRBD1 for D (6 bases). Germline values: CDR1 GTSNPN, CDR2 SVGIG (reference sequence). The CDR3 loop spans 15 amino acids. The ends were cut back, 1 base at V and 4 bases at J, with 16 bases in the middle. The CDR3 here is CAWSGPQGRGYGYTF. CDR3 bases: TGTGCCTGGAGTGGGCCCCAGGGGAGAGGCTATGGCTACACCTTC.

The chain combines TRBV25-1 with TRBJ2-1, with no clear D. Trimming took 6 bases from V and 9 from J, leaving 9 bases between them. The CDR3 totals 11 residues. CDR1 is MGHDK, CDR2 SYGVNS, per germline. The CDR3 DNA follows: TGTGCCAGCAGCCGTGTGAGTGAGCAGTTCTTC. Its translation is CASSRVSEQFF.

This clone has more than one count but fewer than ten. V and J are TRBV19 and TRBJ2-3; D perhaps matches TRBD2 (5 bases). The CDR3 length is 13 residues. V was trimmed by 9 bases and J by 4 bases, leaving 14 bases between them. Germline V gives CDR1 LNHDA, CDR2 SQIVND (reference sequence). The CDR3 nucleotides are TGTGCCAGCGACTTCGGAGGACCAGATACGCAGTATTTT. Protein sequence: CASDFGGPDTQYF.

This clone was observed a handful of times. The gene calls are TRBV7-2 and TRBJ2-7, with TRBD1 matching 9 bases. The CDR3 consists of 15 residues. Germline V gene sequence: CDR1 SGHTA, CDR2 FQGNSA. V was clipped by 5 bases and J by 7 bases; unmatched bases: 12. CDR3 coding DNA: TGTGCCAGCAGCAGAGGGACAGGGTTACGAAGGGAGCAGTACTTC. Protein product: CASSRGTGLRREQYF.

This chain joins TRBV6-4 and TRBJ2-3; D remains ambiguous. CDR3 length equals 13 residues. Germline V gives CDR1 MRHNA, CDR2 SNTAGT. CDR3 residues: CDRSAQSTDTQYF. As DNA, the CDR3 is TGTGACAGAAGTGCACAGAGCACAGATACGCAGTATTTT.

The V gene is TRBV28, the J gene TRBJ2-3; a possible D gene is TRBD2 (5 bases). This CDR3 spans 12 amino acids. The V end lost 8 bases, the J end lost 14 bases, and 20 bases lay between the germline ends. Per the germline V gene, CDR1 is MDHEN and CDR2 is SYDVKM. CDR3 nucleotide sequence: TGTGCCAGCGGGGTTCGACCGCCTGAGGGGTATTTT. Translating it yields CASGVRPPEGYF.

This clone was seen a handful of times. The V and J genes are TRBV4-1 and TRBJ1-5; tentative D call: TRBD1 (5 bases). V lost 3 bases to trimming and J lost 1 base, with 10 bases between them. CDR1 is MGHRA, CDR2 YSYEKL, per germline. The CDR3 contains 15 residues. This CDR3 reads CASSQDGGSNQPQHF. The CDR3 bases are TGCGCCAGCAGCCAGGACGGGGGGAGCAATCAGCCCCAGCATTTT.

This clone was detected only a few times. The chain couples TRBV5-1 to TRBJ2-7; 7 nucleotides match TRBD1. Germline V gene data show CDR1 as SGHRS and CDR2 as YFSETQ. Trimming took 4 bases from V and 6 from J; bases not matched to a gene: 13. The CDR3 loop spans 15 amino acids. CDR3 sequence (DNA): TGCGCCAGCAGCCCAGAACGGACAGGAAGAGGCGAGCAGTACTTC. Translation gives CASSPERTGRGEQYF.

This clone showed up just a few times. The rearrangement uses TRBV6-6 and TRBJ1-5, with D hard to call. This CDR3 spans 15 amino acids. V was pared by 6 bases and J by 4 bases, with 16 bases between. Per the germline V gene, CDR1 is MNHNY and CDR2 is SVGAGI (reference sequence). The CDR3 DNA is TGTGCCAGCAGAGACGGCGGGTTGGGGAATCAGCCCCAGCATTTT. Its protein product is CASRDGGLGNQPQHF.

This clone occurred a few times. The CDR3 protein is CAWSDEAATGYYGYTF. CDR3 nucleotides: TGTGCCTGGAGTGACGAGGCCGCGACAGGCTATTATGGCTACACCTTC. This chain connects TRBV30 to TRBJ1-2; a weak D match, TRBD1 (6 bases). This CDR3 contains 16 residues. V was pared by 1 base and J by 5 bases, with 20 bases between. CDR1 is GTSNPN, CDR2 SVGIG, per germline (reference sequence).

The J gene is TRBJ2-2, the V gene TRBV5-6; 9 positions agree with TRBD1. The length of the CDR3 is 17 residues. Germline V gives CDR1 SGHDT, CDR2 YYEEEE. The V and J ends lost 4 bases and 1 base, in that order; junction bases with no gene match: 8. DNA for the CDR3: TGTGCCAGCAGCCTCCGGTTGGGACAGGGGAACACCGGGGAGCTGTTTTTT. As protein: CASSLRLGQGNTGELFF.

This chain connects TRBV5-1 to TRBJ1-4; tentative D call: TRBD1 (6 bases). From germline, CDR1 is SGHRS and CDR2 YFSETQ. This CDR3 has 15 residues. The germline V and J ends were trimmed by 0 bases and 5 bases, with 11 bases remaining between them. The chain's CDR3 is CASSLVGTFNEKLFF. For the CDR3, the DNA is TGCGCCAGCAGCTTGGTCGGGACATTCAATGAAAAACTGTTTTTT. Full variable domain (rest looked up from reference TRBV5-1 and TRBJ1-4): KAGVTQTPRYLIKTRGQQVTLSCSPISGHRSVSWYQQTPGQGLQFLFEYFSETQRNKGNFPGRFSGRQFSNSRSEMNVSTLELGDSALYLCASSLVGTFNEKLFFGSGTQLSVL.

The chain couples TRBV6-6 to TRBJ2-7; 8 bases map to TRBD2. The ends lost 2 bases at V and 5 bases at J; junction bases unmatched: 5. The CDR3 is 14 residues long. CDR1 MNHNY and CDR2 SVGAGI come from the germline V gene (reference sequence). The DNA of the CDR3 is TGTGCCAGCAGTTACAACGGGGGGGCCGACGAGCAGTACTTC. Its protein is CASSYNGGADEQYF.